The 9 T cell receptor beta chains below come from one sample, sequenced in a study of shared clonotypes between healthy human individuals. Sequencing was performed with immunoSEQ multiplex PCR; in TCRdb, only in-frame clones are kept and a portion is missing. Found here are 600,000 to 750,000 clones, 72% of them singletons; the top ten hold around 1.8%. Material: memory CD4+ T cells sorted from blood. Subset given: CD45RA-negative fraction. Source of these receptors: a young woman in good health.

This sequence joins TRBV19 and TRBJ2-7; the D gene is possibly TRBD1 (5 bases). Germline lookup yields CDR1 LNHDA and CDR2 SQIVND (reference sequence). This CDR3 is built from 15 residues. The V end was cut by 5 bases, the J end by 5 bases, with 19 bases between. As DNA, the CDR3 is TGTGCCAGTAGTGAATCAGGGCTTTTTGTCCACGAGCAGTACTTC. It encodes CASSESGLFVHEQYF.

This clone was counted between two and nine times. The chain carries TRBV30 and TRBJ2-7; possible D gene TRBD2, 5 bases. The germline gives CDR1 GTSNPN, CDR2 SVGIG (reference sequence). The CDR3 spans 11 residues. Deletions cut 4 bases from V and 7 bases from J, with 11 bases between. CDR3 bases: TGTGCCTGGACCCCGGGCGGGGAGCAGTACTTC. The encoded protein is CAWTPGGEQYF. Based on the CDR3 plus reference TRBV30 and TRBJ2-7, the full variable domain is SQTIHQWPATLVQPVGSPLSLECTVEGTSNPNLYWYRQAAGRGLQLLFYSVGIGQISSEVPQNLSASRPQDRQFILSSKKLLLSDSGFYLCAWTPGGEQYFGPGTRLTVT.

The J gene is TRBJ2-3, the V gene TRBV7-2; D is undetermined. V was trimmed by 6 bases and J by 5 bases, leaving 18 bases between them. The length of the CDR3 is 15 residues. Per germline, CDR1 SGHTA and CDR2 FQGNSA. The CDR3 bases are TGTGCCAGCAGATTGGGTGGGCTATTGGGAGATACGCAGTATTTT. It is translated as CASRLGGLLGDTQYF.

The chain carries TRBV28 and TRBJ1-2, with D maybe TRBD1 (5 bases). The CDR3 runs 13 residues. V gave up 6 bases and J gave up 0 bases, with 8 bases separating them. Germline CDR1 reads MDHEN; CDR2 reads SYDVKM. The DNA for the CDR3 is TGTGCCAGCAGACAGACAGCTAACTATGGCTACACCTTC. Translated: CASRQTANYGYTF.

Here the CDR3 DNA reads TGTGCCTGGAGTGAAGGGGAAAAACTGTTTTTT. Amino acids: CAWSEGEKLFF. This chain joins TRBV30 and TRBJ1-4; D is unresolved. Trimming stripped 1 base from V and 8 bases from J, with 5 bases between. CDR1 and CDR2 (germline): GTSNPN, SVGIG (reference sequence). The CDR3 runs to 11 residues.

The chain links TRBV28 to TRBJ1-2, with 8 bases matching TRBD1. Trimming took 8 bases from V and 8 from J; bases not matched to a gene: 7. Germline V gene sequence: CDR1 MDHEN, CDR2 SYDVKM. The CDR3 is made up of 12 amino acids. The CDR3 bases are TGTGCCAGCTCCAGGGGGCCGGAAGGCTACACCTTC. Amino acids: CASSRGPEGYTF.

This rearrangement joins TRBV10-2 to TRBJ2-1; D may correspond to TRBD1 or TRBD2 (6 bases each). This CDR3 has 14 amino acids. V was pared by 7 bases and J by 0 bases, with 10 bases between. Germline values: CDR1 WSHSY, CDR2 SAAADI. The CDR3 bases are TGCGCCAGCACCAAGGGGGGCTCCTACAATGAGCAGTTCTTC. Its translation is CASTKGGSYNEQFF.

This clone appeared a few times. The V call is TRBV2, the J call TRBJ2-1, with 7 bases fitting TRBD2. The V and J ends lost 8 bases and 5 bases, in that order; junction bases with no gene match: 6. Germline CDR1 reads SNHLY; CDR2 reads FYNNEI. The CDR3 is 13 amino acids. The CDR3 spells CASHRTRNNEQFF. The CDR3 DNA follows: TGTGCCAGCCACCGGACTAGGAACAATGAGCAGTTCTTC.

The chain employs TRBV5-8 and TRBJ1-5, with D tentatively TRBD1 (5 bases). Germline-derived CDR1 and CDR2 are SGHTS and YDEGEE. The CDR3 is 15 residues long. V lost 0 bases to trimming and J lost 3 bases, with 10 bases between them. CDR3 protein: CASSLERGPNQPQHF. The CDR3 DNA sequence: TGTGCCAGCAGCTTGGAAAGGGGTCCCAATCAGCCCCAGCATTTT.